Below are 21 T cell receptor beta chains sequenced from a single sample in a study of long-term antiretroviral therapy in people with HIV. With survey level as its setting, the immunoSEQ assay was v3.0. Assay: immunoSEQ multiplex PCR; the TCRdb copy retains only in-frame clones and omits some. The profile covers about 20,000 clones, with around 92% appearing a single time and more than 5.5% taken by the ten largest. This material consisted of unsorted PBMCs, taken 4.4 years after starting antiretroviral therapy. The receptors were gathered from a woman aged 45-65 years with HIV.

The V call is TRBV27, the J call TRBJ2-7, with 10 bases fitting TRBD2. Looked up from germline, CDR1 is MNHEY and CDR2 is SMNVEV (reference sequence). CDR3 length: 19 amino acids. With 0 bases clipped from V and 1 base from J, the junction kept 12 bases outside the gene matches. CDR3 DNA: TGTGCCAGCAGTTTATCGCGGCTAGCGGGGGAGGTGAGGTCCTACGAGCAGTACTTC. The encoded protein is CASSLSRLAGEVRSYEQYF.

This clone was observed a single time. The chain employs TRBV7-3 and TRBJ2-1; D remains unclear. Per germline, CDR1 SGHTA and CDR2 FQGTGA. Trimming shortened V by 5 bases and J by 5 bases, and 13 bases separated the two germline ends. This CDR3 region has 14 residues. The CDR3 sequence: CASSQDGPDNEQFF. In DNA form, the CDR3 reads TGTGCCAGCAGCCAGGACGGGCCGGACAATGAGCAGTTCTTC. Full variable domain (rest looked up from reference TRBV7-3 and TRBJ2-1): GAGVSQTPSNKVTEKGKYVELRCDPISGHTALYWYRQSLGQGPEFLIYFQGTGAADDSGLPNDRFFAVRPEGSVSTLKIQRTERGDSAVYLCASSQDGPDNEQFFGPGTRLTVL.

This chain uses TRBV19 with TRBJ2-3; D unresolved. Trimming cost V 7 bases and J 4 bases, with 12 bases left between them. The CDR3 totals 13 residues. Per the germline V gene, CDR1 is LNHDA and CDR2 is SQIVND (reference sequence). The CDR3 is CASTAGRADTQYF. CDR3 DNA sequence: TGTGCCAGTACGGCAGGACGCGCAGATACGCAGTATTTT.

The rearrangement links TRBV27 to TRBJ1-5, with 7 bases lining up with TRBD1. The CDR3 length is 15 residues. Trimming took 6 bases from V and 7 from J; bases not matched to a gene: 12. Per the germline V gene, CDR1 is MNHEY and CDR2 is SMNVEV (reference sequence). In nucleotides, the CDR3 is TGTGCCAGCAGCCCCGGTAAAAGGGGGCAACAGCCCCAGCATTTT. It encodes CASSPGKRGQQPQHF.

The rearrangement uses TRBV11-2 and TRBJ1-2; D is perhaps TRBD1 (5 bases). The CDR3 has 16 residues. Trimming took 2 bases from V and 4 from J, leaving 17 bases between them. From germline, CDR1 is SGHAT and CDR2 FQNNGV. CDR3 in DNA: TGTGCCAGCAGCTTATGGGGCCGCGGGGGTGGCTATGGCTACACCTTC. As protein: CASSLWGRGGGYGYTF. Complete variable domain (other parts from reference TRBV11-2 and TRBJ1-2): EAGVAQSPRYKIIEKRQSVAFWCNPISGHATLYWYQQILGQGPKLLIQFQNNGVVDDSQLPKDRFSAERLKGVDSTLKIQPAKLEDSAVYLCASSLWGRGGGYGYTFGSGTRLTVV.

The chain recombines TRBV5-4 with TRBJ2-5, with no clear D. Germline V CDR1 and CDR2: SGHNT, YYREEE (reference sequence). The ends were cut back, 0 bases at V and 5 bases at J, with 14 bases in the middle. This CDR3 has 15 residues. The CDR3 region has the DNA TGTGCCAGCAGCTTGGATCAAAGGGTCCGCGAGACCCAGTACTTC. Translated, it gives CASSLDQRVRETQYF.

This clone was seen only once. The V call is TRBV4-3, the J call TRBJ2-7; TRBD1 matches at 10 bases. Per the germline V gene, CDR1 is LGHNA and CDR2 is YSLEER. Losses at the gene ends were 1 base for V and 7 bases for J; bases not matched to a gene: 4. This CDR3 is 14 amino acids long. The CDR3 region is CASSQGQGAKEQYF. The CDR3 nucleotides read TGCGCCAGCAGCCAAGGACAGGGGGCTAAAGAGCAGTACTTC.

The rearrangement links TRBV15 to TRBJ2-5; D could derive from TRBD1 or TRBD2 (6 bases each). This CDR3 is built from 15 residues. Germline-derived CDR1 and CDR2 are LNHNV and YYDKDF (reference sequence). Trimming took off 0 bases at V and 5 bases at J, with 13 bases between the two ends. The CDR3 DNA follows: TGTGCCACCAGCAGAGATACGGGGGCAGGGGAGACCCAGTACTTC. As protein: CATSRDTGAGETQYF.

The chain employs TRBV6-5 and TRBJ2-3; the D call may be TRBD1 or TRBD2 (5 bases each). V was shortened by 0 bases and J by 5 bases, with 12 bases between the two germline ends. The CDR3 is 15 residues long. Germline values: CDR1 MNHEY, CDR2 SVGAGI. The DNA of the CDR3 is TGTGCCAGCAGTTACTCGAGGGACCCGGGAGATACGCAGTATTTT. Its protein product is CASSYSRDPGDTQYF.

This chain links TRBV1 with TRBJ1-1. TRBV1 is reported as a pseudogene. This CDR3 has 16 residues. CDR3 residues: CTSSQVRGPVGTEAFF. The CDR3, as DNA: TGCACCAGCAGCCAAGTGCGGGGACCAGTAGGCACTGAAGCTTTCTTT.

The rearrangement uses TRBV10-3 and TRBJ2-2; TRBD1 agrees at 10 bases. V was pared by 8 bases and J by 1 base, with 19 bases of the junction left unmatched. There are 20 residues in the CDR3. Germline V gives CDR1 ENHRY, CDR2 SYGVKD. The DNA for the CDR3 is TGTGCCATCCTTCCCAGCCCACGACAGGGGGCGCTTATGAACACCGGGGAGCTGTTTTTT. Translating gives CAILPSPRQGALMNTGELFF.

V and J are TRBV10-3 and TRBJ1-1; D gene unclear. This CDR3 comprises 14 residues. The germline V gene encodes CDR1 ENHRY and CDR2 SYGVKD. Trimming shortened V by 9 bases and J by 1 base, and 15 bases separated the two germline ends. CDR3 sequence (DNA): TGTGCCATAACGGAGCGAGCCGAGAACACTGAAGCTTTCTTT. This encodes CAITERAENTEAFF.

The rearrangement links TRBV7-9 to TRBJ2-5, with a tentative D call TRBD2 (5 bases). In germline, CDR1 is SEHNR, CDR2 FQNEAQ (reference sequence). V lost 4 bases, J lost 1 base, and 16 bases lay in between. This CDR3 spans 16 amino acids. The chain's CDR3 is CASSSPGLASQETQYF. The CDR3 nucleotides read TGTGCCAGCAGCTCCCCTGGGCTAGCCTCCCAAGAGACCCAGTACTTC. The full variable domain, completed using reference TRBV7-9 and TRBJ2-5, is DTGVSQNPRHKITKRGQNVTFRCDPISEHNRLYWYRQTLGQGPEFLTYFQNEAQLEKSRLLSDRFSAERPKGSFSTLEIQRTEQGDSAMYLCASSSPGLASQETQYFGPGTRLLVL.

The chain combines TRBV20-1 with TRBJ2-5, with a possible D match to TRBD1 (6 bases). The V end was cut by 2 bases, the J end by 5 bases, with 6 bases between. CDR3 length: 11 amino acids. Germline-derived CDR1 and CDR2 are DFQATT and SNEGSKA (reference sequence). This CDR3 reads CSARQGETQYF. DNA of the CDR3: TGCAGTGCTAGACAGGGGGAGACCCAGTACTTC.

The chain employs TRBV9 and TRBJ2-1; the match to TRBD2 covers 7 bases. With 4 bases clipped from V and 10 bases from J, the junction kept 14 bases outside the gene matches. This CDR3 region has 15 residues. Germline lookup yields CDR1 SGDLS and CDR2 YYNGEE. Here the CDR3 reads CASSPQAGRNSEQFF. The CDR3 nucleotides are TGTGCCAGCAGCCCCCAAGCGGGGCGGAATTCGGAGCAGTTCTTC.

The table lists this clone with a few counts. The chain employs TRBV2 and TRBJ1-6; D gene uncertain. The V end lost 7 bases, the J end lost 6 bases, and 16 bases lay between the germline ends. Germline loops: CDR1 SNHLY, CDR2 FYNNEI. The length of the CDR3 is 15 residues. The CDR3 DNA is TGTGCCAGCAAGGGCAGTTCGGGGAGTAATTCACCCCTCCACTTT. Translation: CASKGSSGSNSPLHF.

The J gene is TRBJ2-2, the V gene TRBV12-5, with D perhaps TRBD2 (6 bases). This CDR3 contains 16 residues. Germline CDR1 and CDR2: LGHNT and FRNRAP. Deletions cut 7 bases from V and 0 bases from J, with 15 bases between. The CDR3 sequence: CASAPPRGSNTGELFF. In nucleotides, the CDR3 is TGTGCTAGTGCTCCTCCCCGGGGGTCGAACACCGGGGAGCTGTTTTTT.

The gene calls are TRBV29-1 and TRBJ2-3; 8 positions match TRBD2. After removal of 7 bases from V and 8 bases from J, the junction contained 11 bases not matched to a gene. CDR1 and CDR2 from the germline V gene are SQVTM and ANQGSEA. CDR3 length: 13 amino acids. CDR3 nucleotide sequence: TGCAGCGCAAATCTAGCGGGCGCGGGTACGCAGTATTTT. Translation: CSANLAGAGTQYF.

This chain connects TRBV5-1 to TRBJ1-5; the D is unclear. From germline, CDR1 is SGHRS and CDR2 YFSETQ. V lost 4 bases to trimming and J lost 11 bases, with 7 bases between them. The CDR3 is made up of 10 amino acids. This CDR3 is CASSIRTQHF. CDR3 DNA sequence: TGCGCCAGCAGCATAAGGACCCAGCATTTT.

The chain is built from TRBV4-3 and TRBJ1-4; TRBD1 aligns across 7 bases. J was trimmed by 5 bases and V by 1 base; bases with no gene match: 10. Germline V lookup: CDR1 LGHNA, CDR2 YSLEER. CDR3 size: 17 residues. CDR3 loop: CASSQGYRDRGNEKLFF. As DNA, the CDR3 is TGCGCCAGCAGCCAAGGTTATCGGGACAGAGGAAATGAAAAACTGTTTTTT.

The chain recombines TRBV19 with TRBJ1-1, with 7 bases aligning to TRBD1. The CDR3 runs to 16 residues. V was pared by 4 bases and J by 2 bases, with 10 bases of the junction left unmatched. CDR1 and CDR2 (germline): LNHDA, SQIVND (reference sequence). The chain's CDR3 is CASSTRRQGKNTEAFF. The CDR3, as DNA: TGTGCCAGTAGTACCCGGAGACAGGGAAAAAACACTGAAGCTTTCTTT.